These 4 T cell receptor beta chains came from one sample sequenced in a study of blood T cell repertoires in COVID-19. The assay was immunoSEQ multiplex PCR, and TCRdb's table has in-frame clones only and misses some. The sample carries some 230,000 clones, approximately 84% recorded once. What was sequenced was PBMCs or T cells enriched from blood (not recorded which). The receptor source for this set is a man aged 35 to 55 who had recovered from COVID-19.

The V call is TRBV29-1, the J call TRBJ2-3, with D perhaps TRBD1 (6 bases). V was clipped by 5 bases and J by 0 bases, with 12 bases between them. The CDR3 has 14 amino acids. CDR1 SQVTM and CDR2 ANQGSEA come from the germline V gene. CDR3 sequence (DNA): TGCAGCGTTCCGGGACACGTAAGCACAGATACGCAGTATTTT. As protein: CSVPGHVSTDTQYF.

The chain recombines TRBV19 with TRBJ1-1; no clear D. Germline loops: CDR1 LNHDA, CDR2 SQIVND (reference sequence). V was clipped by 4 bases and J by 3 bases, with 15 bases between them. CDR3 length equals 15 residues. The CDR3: CASSTSGSSDTEAFF. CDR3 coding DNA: TGTGCCAGTAGTACGTCGGGAAGCAGCGACACTGAAGCTTTCTTT.

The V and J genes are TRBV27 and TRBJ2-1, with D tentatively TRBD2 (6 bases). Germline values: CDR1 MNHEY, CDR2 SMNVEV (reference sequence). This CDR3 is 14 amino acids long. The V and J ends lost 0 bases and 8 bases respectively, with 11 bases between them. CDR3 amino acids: CASSLSAGSDEQFF. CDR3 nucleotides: TGTGCCAGCAGTTTATCGGCCGGGAGCGATGAGCAGTTCTTC.

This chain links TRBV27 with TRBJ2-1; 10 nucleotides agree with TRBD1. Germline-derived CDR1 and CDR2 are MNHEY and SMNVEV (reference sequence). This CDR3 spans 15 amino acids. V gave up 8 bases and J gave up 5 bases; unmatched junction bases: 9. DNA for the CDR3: TGTGCCAGCGGAGGGACAGGGGCAGGGGACAATGAGCAGTTCTTC. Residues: CASGGTGAGDNEQFF.